Listed below are T cell receptor beta chains from one sample, sequenced in a study of blood T cell repertoires in COVID-19. Sequencing used immunoSEQ multiplex PCR; TCRdb keeps in-frame clones, though not all of them. The sample has 200,000 to 300,000 clones, nearly 90% seen once; the top ten hold around 3.7%. Sequenced sample: PBMCs or T cells enriched from blood (not recorded which). All receptors come from a woman in her 30s with acute COVID-19. The CDR3 runs from the conserved cysteine through the conserved F or W. A D gene is named only where the DNA matches it firmly. Part of the rows lack a size; the others show once, few, many or a class for expanded clones.

size | D | J | V | CDR3 | DNA
NA | NA | TRBJ2-5 | TRBV10-3 | CAISESQGSQETQYF | TGTGCCATCAGTGAGTCACAGGGCTCGCAAGAGACCCAGTACTTC
NA | TRBD1 | TRBJ2-7 | TRBV30 | CAWRMGRGLSYEQYF | TGTGCCTGGAGGATGGGCAGGGGGCTATCCTACGAGCAGTACTTC
NA | TRBD1 | TRBJ1-6 | TRBV10-2 | CATRRTGGEYNSPLHF | TGCGCCACCCGACGGACAGGGGGAGAGTATAATTCACCCCTCCACTTT
once | TRBD1 | TRBJ1-2 | TRBV28 | CASRGGLGYTF | TGTGCCAGCCGAGGGGGCCTCGGCTACACCTTC
NA | TRBD2 | TRBJ2-3 | TRBV19 | CASSARWTSGVTDTQYF | TGTGCCAGTAGTGCTCGGTGGACTAGCGGGGTTACAGATACGCAGTATTTT
NA | TRBD1 | TRBJ1-2 | TRBV28 | CASTPGTVYGYTF | TGTGCCAGCACCCCCGGGACAGTCTATGGCTACACCTTC
NA | NA | TRBJ2-7 | TRBV5-1 | CASSPLGGGYEQYF | TGCGCCAGCAGCCCCCTTGGGGGCGGATACGAGCAGTACTTC
NA | NA | TRBJ2-2 | TRBV5-1 | CASSLLQGGGELFF | TGCGCCAGCAGCTTGTTACAGGGTGGCGGGGAGCTGTTTTTT
once | NA | TRBJ1-5 | TRBV21-1 | CASSKDRHSNQPQHF | TGTGCCAGCAGCAAAGACAGGCATAGCAATCAGCCCCAGCATTTT
once | TRBD1 | TRBJ2-7 | TRBV5-1 | CASSLSPRRTTGDGRWF | TGCGCCAGCAGCTTGTCCCCGAGGCGAACGACAGGGGACGGTAGGTGGTTC
NA | TRBD1 | TRBJ1-6 | TRBV5-4 | CASSRTGGDSPLHF | TGTGCCAGCAGCAGAACAGGGGGCGATTCACCCCTCCACTTT
NA | NA | TRBJ1-2 | TRBV18 | CASSQEGGHDGYTF | TGTGCCAGCTCACAGGAAGGAGGTCATGATGGCTACACCTTC
once | TRBD1 | TRBJ1-2 | TRBV13 | CASRTTGAGYGYTF | TGTGCCAGCAGAACGACAGGGGCGGGCTATGGCTACACCTTC
NA | TRBD2 | TRBJ2-7 | TRBV4-1 | CASSQNRGGYEQYF | TGCGCCAGCAGCCAAAACCGGGGGGGCTACGAGCAGTACTTC
NA | NA | TRBJ2-3 | TRBV2 | CASSDPPADTQYF | TGTGCCAGCAGTGACCCCCCGGCAGATACGCAGTATTTT
NA | NA | TRBJ1-1 | TRBV6-5 | CASRDSSIRNTEAFF | TGTGCCAGCAGGGACAGCTCAATTAGGAACACTGAAGCTTTCTTT
NA | NA | TRBJ1-6 | TRBV19 | CASTERGNPYNSPLHF | TGTGCCAGTACCGAAAGGGGTAATCCCTATAATTCACCCCTCCACTTT
NA | NA | TRBJ1-1 | TRBV19 | CASSRGVLTEAFF | TGTGCCAGTAGTAGAGGTGTACTCACTGAAGCTTTCTTT
NA | TRBD2 | TRBJ2-2 | TRBV11-2 | CASSLGRGGPEGELFF | TGTGCCAGCAGCTTAGGACGGGGGGGCCCGGAAGGGGAGCTGTTTTTT
many | NA | TRBJ2-1 | TRBV28 | CASSLPTGSSYNEQFF | TGTGCCAGCAGTTTACCGACAGGTAGCTCCTACAATGAGCAGTTCTTC
NA | NA | TRBJ1-5 | TRBV3-1/TRBV3-2 | CASSQAGNSNQPQHF | TGTGCCAGCAGCCAAGCAGGGAATAGCAATCAGCCCCAGCATTTT
NA | NA | TRBJ1-4 | TRBV7-7 | CASSSTGKGGEKLFF | TGTGCCAGCAGCTCCACAGGGAAAGGAGGTGAAAAACTGTTTTTT
NA | TRBD1 | TRBJ1-2 | TRBV7-9 | CASSPRTGVYGYTF | TGTGCCAGCAGCCCAAGGACAGGTGTCTATGGCTACACCTTC
NA | NA | TRBJ1-2 | TRBV28 | CASSSLQTDLNYGYTF | TGTGCCAGCAGTTCCCTCCAGACAGACTTAAACTATGGCTACACCTTC
NA | NA | TRBJ1-5 | TRBV27 | CASSPDTYSNQPQHF | TGTGCCAGCAGTCCGGACACGTATAGCAATCAGCCCCAGCATTTT
once | NA | TRBJ2-7 | TRBV7-2 | CASSLGLRSQITYEQYF | TGTGCCAGCAGCTTAGGATTACGGAGTCAGATTACCTACGAGCAGTACTTC
NA | NA | TRBJ1-1 | TRBV19 | CASSWGQWNTEAFF | TGTGCCAGTAGTTGGGGCCAGTGGAACACTGAAGCTTTCTTT
NA | NA | TRBJ1-5 | TRBV6-4 | CASSVGGGQPQHF | TGTGCCAGCAGTGTGGGAGGGGGTCAGCCCCAGCATTTT
NA | NA | TRBJ2-5 | TRBV6-1 | CASSENGQETQYF | TGTGCCAGCAGTGAGAACGGGCAAGAGACCCAGTACTTC
NA | NA | TRBJ2-4 | TRBV27 | CASSPRGASKNIQYF | TGTGCCAGCAGTCCCCGCGGGGCCAGCAAAAACATTCAGTACTTC
once | NA | TRBJ1-1 | TRBV3-1/TRBV3-2 | CASSQPGSGNTEAFF | TGTGCCAGCAGCCAACCAGGTTCAGGGAACACTGAAGCTTTCTTT
NA | NA | TRBJ1-4 | TRBV30 | CALQEHDEKLFF | TGTGCCTTACAGGAGCACGATGAAAAACTGTTTTTT
NA | TRBD1 | TRBJ1-1 | TRBV5-6 | CASSLQGGTEAFF | TGTGCCAGCAGCTTACAGGGGGGCACTGAAGCTTTCTTT
NA | TRBD1 | TRBJ1-5 | TRBV30 | CAWSRGGAQSNQPQHF | TGTGCCTGGAGTCGAGGGGGCGCCCAGAGCAATCAGCCCCAGCATTTT
NA | NA | TRBJ2-7 | TRBV3-1/TRBV3-2 | CASSQDLSSYEQYF | TGTGCCAGCAGCCAAGATCTGTCCTCCTACGAGCAGTACTTC
NA | TRBD2 | TRBJ2-3 | TRBV9 | CASSVGTSGTTDTQYF | TGTGCCAGCAGCGTAGGGACTAGCGGGACCACAGATACGCAGTATTTT
NA | NA | TRBJ1-6 | TRBV4-2 | CASSQGHLNSPLHF | TGTGCCAGCAGCCAAGGACACCTAAATTCACCCCTCCACTTT
once | NA | TRBJ2-7 | TRBV28 | CASSLSNYGLNSYEQYF | TGTGCCAGCAGTTTATCTAATTATGGACTGAACTCCTACGAGCAGTACTTC
NA | TRBD2 | TRBJ2-1 | TRBV7-6 | CASSPPRLAGDNEQFF | TGTGCCAGCAGCCCACCACGACTAGCGGGGGACAATGAGCAGTTCTTC
NA | TRBD2 | TRBJ2-7 | TRBV19 | CASSMASGGVYEQYF | TGTGCCAGTAGTATGGCTAGCGGGGGTGTTTACGAGCAGTACTTC
NA | TRBD1 | TRBJ1-2 | TRBV4-1 | CASSPPLYGQGGVGSGYTF | TGCGCCAGCAGCCCCCCCCTATATGGACAGGGGGGAGTCGGCTCTGGCTACACCTTC
NA | NA | TRBJ2-1 | TRBV19 | CASSIQTAYNEQFF | TGTGCCAGTAGTATTCAGACAGCCTACAATGAGCAGTTCTTC
NA | NA | TRBJ1-1 | TRBV27 | CASSMWGGVTEAFF | TGTGCCAGCAGTATGTGGGGGGGAGTCACTGAAGCTTTCTTT
NA | NA | TRBJ1-1 | TRBV13 | CASSEGGITEAFF | TGTGCCAGCAGCGAGGGTGGGATTACTGAAGCTTTCTTT
NA | NA | TRBJ2-7 | TRBV4-3 | CASSLTFTTPTAGEQYF | TGCGCCAGCAGCCTCACCTTCACAACCCCGACTGCGGGGGAGCAGTACTTC
NA | TRBD1 | TRBJ1-4 | TRBV5-5 | CASSLGQGLSLFF | TGTGCCAGCAGCTTGGGACAGGGCTTGAGCCTGTTTTTT
NA | NA | TRBJ1-1 | TRBV5-8 | CASSLGGGSYEAFF | TGTGCCAGCAGCTTGGGGGGGGGCAGCTATGAAGCTTTCTTT
once | TRBD1 | TRBJ1-2 | TRBV10-3 | CAISPGQGGGYTF | TGTGCCATCAGTCCGGGACAGGGGGGTGGCTACACCTTC
NA | TRBD1 | TRBJ2-2 | TRBV5-6 | CASSRGDRVTGELFF | TGTGCCAGCAGCCGCGGGGACAGGGTTACTGGGGAGCTGTTTTTT